These T cell receptor beta chains were read from a single sample in a study of blood T cell repertoires in COVID-19. The protocol was immunoSEQ multiplex PCR, while the TCRdb copy is restricted to in-frame clones and leaves out a portion. The sample has 200,000 to 250,000 clones; roughly 78% are singletons. Sequenced: peripheral blood. Receptors were obtained from a middle-aged woman with acute or convalescent COVID-19. The CDR3 runs from the conserved cysteine through the conserved F or W. A D gene is named only where the DNA matches it firmly. The size entry is marked missing in some rows and otherwise reads once, few, many or a size class.

TRBJ2-7	NA	NA	TRBV15	CATSRTGSSYEQYF	TGTGCCACCAGCAGAACAGGGAGCTCCTACGAGCAGTACTTC
TRBJ2-2	TRBD1	few	TRBV11-3	CASSPGTAGELFF	TGTGCCAGCAGCCCCGGGACAGCAGGGGAGCTGTTTTTT
TRBJ1-6	TRBD1	NA	TRBV27	CASQRTGNNNSPLHF	TGTGCCAGTCAGCGGACAGGGAACAATAATTCACCCCTCCACTTT
TRBJ1-2	NA	NA	TRBV2	CASSFPGFGYTF	TGTGCCAGCAGTTTCCCAGGGTTTGGCTACACCTTC
TRBJ1-2	TRBD1	many	TRBV18	CASSPPQGPNYGYTF	TGTGCCAGCTCACCACCACAGGGGCCTAACTATGGCTACACCTTC
TRBJ1-1	NA	NA	TRBV6-5	CASSYSGQFTEAFF	TGTGCCAGCAGTTACTCTGGACAGTTCACTGAAGCTTTCTTT
TRBJ2-7	TRBD1	NA	TRBV11-2	CASSAGTGAYEQYF	TGTGCCAGCAGCGCCGGGACAGGGGCCTACGAGCAGTACTTC
TRBJ1-2	TRBD1	few	TRBV6-5	CASHDRASSYGYTF	TGTGCCAGCCATGACAGGGCCTCTTCCTATGGCTACACCTTC
TRBJ2-1	NA	NA	TRBV7-2	CASSPPGLQRAGEQFF	TGTGCCAGCAGCCCCCCGGGACTCCAGAGGGCAGGTGAGCAGTTCTTC
TRBJ2-7	TRBD2	NA	TRBV24-1	CATSDPRVAGDSSYEQYF	TGTGCCACCAGTGACCCCCGGGTAGCGGGGGACAGCTCCTACGAGCAGTACTTC
TRBJ1-5	TRBD1	NA	TRBV5-1	CASSSGQGNQPQHF	TGCGCCAGCAGCTCGGGACAGGGCAATCAGCCCCAGCATTTT
TRBJ2-7	NA	once	TRBV3-1/TRBV3-2	CASSPITGPYEQYF	TGTGCCAGCAGCCCTATTACAGGGCCCTACGAGCAGTACTTC
TRBJ2-5	NA	once	TRBV7-7	CASSLLGGYGEETQYF	TGTGCCAGCAGCCTCTTGGGAGGCTACGGAGAAGAGACCCAGTACTTC
TRBJ2-2	NA	NA	TRBV7-2	CASSLWGLEAGELFF	TGTGCCAGCAGCTTATGGGGCCTCGAGGCCGGGGAGCTGTTTTTT
TRBJ1-2	NA	NA	TRBV6-5	CASSYSGGRPYGYTF	TGTGCCAGCAGTTACTCTGGGGGCCGCCCCTATGGCTACACCTTC